One sample yielded the 13 T cell receptor beta chains listed below, sequenced in a study of graft-versus-host responses after intestinal transplantation (dated by TCRdb to the early 2020s). Their specific antigens are unknown. Taken with the paper, the label for time point translates to: cells obtained before transplantation from donor or recipient. The method behind the library was the immunoSEQ multiplex PCR assay. The immuneACCESS repertoire file appears here via TCRdb, limited to in-frame rearrangements. These files lack a portion of the clones; in checked studies, under half of the deficit traces to unresolved V genes, and the cause of the others is not known. This sample is represented by 90,000 to 120,000 clones; about 90% of them were singletons. Jointly, the top ten make up roughly 1% of the sample. The material sequenced was unstimulated CD4+ T cells sorted from spleen or lymph node cells, taken before intestinal transplant. All receptors derive from a human donor who received an intestinal transplant.

The rearrangement joins TRBV5-1 to TRBJ1-2; D remains ambiguous. From germline, CDR1 is SGHRS and CDR2 YFSETQ. The V end was cut by 1 base, the J end by 1 base, with 5 bases between. The CDR3 has 13 amino acids. The CDR3 spells CASSLTDNYGYTF. The CDR3 DNA follows: TGCGCCAGCAGCTTGACCGATAACTATGGCTACACCTTC.

In DNA, the CDR3 is TGCGCCAGCAGCTTGGTAGGGGAGGGGGGCCGGAATGAGCAGTTCTTC. Amino acid sequence: CASSLVGEGGRNEQFF. This sequence joins TRBV5-1 and TRBJ2-1, with D perhaps matching TRBD2 (7 bases). The CDR3 totals 16 residues. The ends were cut back, 0 bases at V and 7 bases at J, with 17 bases in the middle. Germline V gene lookup returns CDR1 SGHRS and CDR2 YFSETQ.

The chain carries TRBV5-6 and TRBJ1-2; D is undetermined. Germline-derived CDR1 and CDR2 are SGHDT and YYEEEE. V was trimmed by 1 base and J by 2 bases, leaving 6 bases between them. CDR3 length equals 13 residues. Here the CDR3 reads CASSLSENYGYTF. CDR3 DNA sequence: TGTGCCAGCAGCTTGTCCGAGAACTATGGCTACACCTTC.

This clone was recorded once. The rearrangement links TRBV5-6 to TRBJ2-1; TRBD2 matches 12 bases. Looked up from germline, CDR1 is SGHDT and CDR2 is YYEEEE. V gave up 1 base and J gave up 8 bases; unmatched junction bases: 7. The CDR3 covers 16 residues. The CDR3 DNA reads as TGTGCCAGCAGCTTGATCCCTAGCGGGGGGGCTCATGAGCAGTTCTTC. Protein: CASSLIPSGGAHEQFF. Using reference TRBV5-6 and TRBJ2-1 for the parts outside the CDR3, the full variable domain is DAGVTQSPTHLIKTRGQQVTLRCSPKSGHDTVSWYQQALGQGPQFIFQYYEEEERQRGNFPDRFSGHQFPNYSSELNVNALLLGDSALYLCASSLIPSGGAHEQFFGPGTRLTVL.

The count of this clone is one. The CDR3 DNA sequence: TGTGCCAGTACTCGAGGGGACGGAAGCTGGGAGCTGTTTTTT. Translated, it gives CASTRGDGSWELFF. The chain uses TRBV19 and TRBJ2-2, with D tentatively TRBD1 or TRBD2 (5 bases each). Germline V gene lookup returns CDR1 LNHDA and CDR2 SQIVND (reference sequence). The V end lost 7 bases, the J end lost 9 bases, and 18 bases lay between the germline ends. This CDR3 contains 14 residues.

The chain is built from TRBV29-1 and TRBJ2-7; D not certain. Trimming removed 5 bases from V and 2 bases from J, with 16 bases in between. The CDR3 spans 14 residues. Germline V lookup: CDR1 SQVTM, CDR2 ANQGSEA. CDR3 nucleotides: TGCAGCGTTTGCTCCCTGGACCGAGCCTACGAGCAGTACTTC. Translated, it gives CSVCSLDRAYEQYF.

The chain carries TRBV10-3 and TRBJ1-1; 7 bases are shared with TRBD1. This CDR3 contains 15 residues. With 7 bases clipped from V and 1 base from J, the junction kept 9 bases outside the gene matches. Germline CDR1 ENHRY, CDR2 SYGVKD. CDR3 in amino acids: CAITDRDSSNTEAFF. In nucleotides, the CDR3 is TGTGCCATCACCGACAGGGACTCCTCGAACACTGAAGCTTTCTTT.

The chain uses TRBV10-1 and TRBJ1-1; D gene ambiguous. Germline V gives CDR1 WNHNN, CDR2 SYGVQD (reference sequence). CDR3 length: 13 amino acids. Trimming cost V 3 bases and J 5 bases, with 10 bases left between them. The chain's CDR3 is CASSDAGRTEAFF. The CDR3 coding sequence is TGCGCCAGCAGTGATGCGGGTAGAACTGAAGCTTTCTTT.

The V gene is TRBV5-5, the J gene TRBJ2-5; TRBD1 aligns across 10 bases. The CDR3 length is 14 residues. The trim removed 4 bases at V and 4 bases at J, leaving 4 bases unmatched. CDR1 and CDR2 (germline): SGHKS, YYEKEE (reference sequence). The CDR3 DNA reads TGTGCCAGCAGCCGGACAGGGGGTATAGAGACCCAGTACTTC. Translated, it gives CASSRTGGIETQYF.

The chain is built from TRBV10-1 and TRBJ2-1; possibly TRBD1 for D (5 bases). Trimming cost V 5 bases and J 7 bases, with 12 bases left between them. The CDR3 is 13 residues long. The germline V gene encodes CDR1 WNHNN and CDR2 SYGVQD (reference sequence). CDR3 protein: CASSSQGKNEQFF. The CDR3 bases are TGCGCCAGCAGTAGCCAGGGAAAGAATGAGCAGTTCTTC.

V and J are TRBV7-5 and TRBJ2-5. TRBV7-5 is described as a pseudogene. The CDR3 has 15 amino acids. DNA for the CDR3: TGTGTCAGAAGCTTAGGCCGGGACCGCCAAGAGACCCAGTACTTC. This gives the protein CVRSLGRDRQETQYF.

The chain combines TRBV7-2 with TRBJ2-1, with D unresolved. Germline CDR1 reads SGHTA; CDR2 reads FQGNSA. V was pared by 5 bases and J by 0 bases, with 14 bases between. The CDR3 is 16 residues long. DNA for the CDR3: TGTGCCAGCAGCCACCGATTGGAGAGCTCCTACAATGAGCAGTTCTTC. Translating gives CASSHRLESSYNEQFF. The full variable domain, its missing parts supplied by reference TRBV7-2 and TRBJ2-1, is GAGVSQSPSNKVTEKGKDVELRCDPISGHTALYWYRQSLGQGLEFLIYFQGNSAPDKSGLPSDRFSAERTGGSVSTLTIQRTQQEDSAVYLCASSHRLESSYNEQFFGPGTRLTVL.

The gene calls are TRBV18 and TRBJ2-3; D call uncertain. The CDR3 loop spans 15 amino acids. CDR1 and CDR2 (germline): KGHSH, LQKENI. V was cut by 2 bases and J by 4 bases, with 13 bases left in between. CDR3 sequence: CASSPEPGPADTQYF. Written as DNA, the CDR3 is TGTGCCAGCTCACCAGAGCCCGGTCCAGCAGATACGCAGTATTTT.